This T cell receptor beta chain was identified in a study of CD8+ T cells in alopecia areata. Study information: Percentage of affected scalp area was the basis on which treated patients' severity was scored.

General observations from the study: Scalp samples also yield sequences from resident alphabeta T cells of normal skin.

The treatment: oral pan-JAK inhibitor, 5-10 mg twice daily. Peripheral blood samples and lesional scalp punch biopsies were obtained from alopecia areata patients. RNA extraction was followed by reverse transcription into cDNA, which acted as the sequencing template. Generated by immunoSEQ multiplex PCR, the TCRdb table keeps only in-frame clones and is missing some. The table has around 150,000 clones, less than 70% seen once; the top ten hold over 0.85%. As for this clone: Its matching antigen is unknown.

Material: CD4+ T cells sorted from blood, obtained at week 4, from a patient treated with tofacitinib. The source of this sequence is a human donor with alopecia areata.

CDR3 residues: CASSHNPGTGDPYTF. The CDR3 DNA follows: TGCGCCAGCAGCCACAATCCCGGGACAGGGGATCCCTACACCTTC. The gene calls are TRBV4-3 and TRBJ1-2, with 10 bases aligning to TRBD1. V shed 3 bases, J shed 10 bases, and the junction held 11 bases outside the gene matches. Per germline, CDR1 LGHNA and CDR2 YSLEER. CDR3 length equals 15 residues.